The clone carrying this T cell receptor beta chain was detected a few times. Its antigen is unknown. The source of the sample is a study of response to subunit inactivated influenza vaccine. Via MiXCR, TCRdb re-called the RT-PCR reads, giving one row per CDR3 protein. The table has about 650,000 distinct CDR3 sequences, roughly 15% seen once. Overall study findings and caveats: A suggestion made by the authors is that each seasonal influenza vaccination recruits few new T cells.

Germline CDR1 reads SEHNR; CDR2 reads FQNEAQ (reference sequence). There are 15 residues in the CDR3. The V segment lost 5 bases and the J segment 4 bases; nucleotides outside the gene matches: 8. This specimen consisted of PBMCs from blood, obtained around two weeks before vaccination. The sequence was collected from a man aged 45 to 65 who received an inactivated influenza vaccine. The gene calls are TRBV7-9 and TRBJ1-2; TRBD1 matches 9 bases. The CDR3 loop reads CASSLATGGGYGYTF. In DNA, the CDR3 is TGTGCCAGCAGCCTCGCGACAGGGGGTGGCTATGGCTACACCTTC.